This passage covers 7 T cell receptor beta chains from one sample sequenced in a study of shared clonotypes between healthy human individuals. Some clones are missing from TCRdb's copy, which holds only in-frame ones; the method was immunoSEQ multiplex PCR. The sample carries about 1.1 million clones, 60% to 85% recorded once. Input material: memory CD4+ T cells from PBMCs. As for subset: CD45RA-negative fraction. The receptor source for this set is a young man in good health. Some clones in this sample may be carry-over from other donors' samples.

The V and J genes are TRBV15 and TRBJ1-1, with 9 bases fitting TRBD1. In germline, CDR1 is LNHNV, CDR2 YYDKDF (reference sequence). V shed 0 bases and J 8 bases; nucleotides not matched to a gene: 4. The CDR3 consists of 14 residues. CDR3 amino acids: CATSRDPGQGEAFF. The CDR3 bases are TGTGCCACCAGCAGAGACCCGGGACAGGGCGAAGCTTTCTTT. The full variable domain, completed using reference TRBV15 and TRBJ1-1, is DAMVIQNPRYQVTQFGKPVTLSCSQTLNHNVMYWYQQKSSQAPKLLFHYYDKDFNNEADTPDNFQSRRPNTSFCFLDIRSPGLGDTAMYLCATSRDPGQGEAFFGQGTRLTVV.

This clone was recorded a few times. In the same sample, other DNA sequences code for this CDR3. This chain links TRBV5-1 with TRBJ1-1, with 7 bases aligning to TRBD1. V was clipped by 2 bases and J by 1 base; unmatched bases: 2. The CDR3 has 14 residues. Germline V gives CDR1 SGHRS, CDR2 YFSETQ. CDR3 bases: TGCGCCAGCAGCTTAGGGACAGCGAACACTGAAGCTTTCTTT. Protein product: CASSLGTANTEAFF.

The table lists this clone with a count of one. This sequence joins TRBV5-1 and TRBJ1-1; D perhaps matches TRBD1 (5 bases). V gave up 4 bases and J gave up 11 bases, with 24 bases separating them. CDR1 is SGHRS and CDR2 is YFSETQ in the germline V gene. The CDR3 contains 15 residues. CDR3 amino acids: CASSIDPGTPLGAFF. Here the CDR3 DNA reads TGCGCCAGCAGCATAGATCCCGGGACTCCCCTCGGGGCTTTCTTT.

The gene calls are TRBV9 and TRBJ1-1; D gene uncertain. The CDR3 sequence is 14 residues long. Germline V gives CDR1 SGDLS, CDR2 YYNGEE. Between the trimmed V and J ends, which lost 0 bases and 1 base, there was a span of 7 bases. CDR3 amino acids: CASSVGLSNTEAFF. The CDR3 region has the DNA TGTGCCAGCAGCGTAGGTCTTTCGAACACTGAAGCTTTCTTT. Based on the CDR3 plus reference TRBV9 and TRBJ1-1, the full variable domain is DSGVTQTPKHLITATGQRVTLRCSPRSGDLSVYWYQQSLDQGLQFLIQYYNGEERAKGNILERFSAQQFPDLHSELNLSSLELGDSALYFCASSVGLSNTEAFFGQGTRLTVV.

The CDR3 sequence: CASSPSPNAYEQYF. CDR3 coding DNA: TGTGCCAGCTCACCAAGCCCCAACGCCTACGAGCAGTACTTC. The chain carries TRBV18 and TRBJ2-7; no reliable D call. This CDR3 region has 14 residues. The germline CDR1 and CDR2 sequences are KGHSH and LQKENI. V lost 2 bases and J lost 2, with 10 bases in between.

This chain uses TRBV18 with TRBJ2-1, with a tentative D call TRBD1 (5 bases). Germline loops: CDR1 KGHSH, CDR2 LQKENI. The ends were cut back, 11 bases at V and 10 bases at J, with 15 bases in the middle. This CDR3 has 11 residues. The CDR3 loop is CASKENREQFF. The DNA of the CDR3 is TGTGCCTCAAAGGAGAACAGGGAGCAGTTCTTC. The whole variable domain, filled in from reference TRBV18 and TRBJ2-1, reads NAGVMQNPRHLVRRRGQEARLRCSPMKGHSHVYWYRQLPEEGLKFMVYLQKENIIDESGMPKERFSAEFPKEGPSILRIQQVVRGDSAAYFCASKENREQFFGPGTRLTVL.

V usage is TRBV6-5 and J usage is TRBJ1-4, with D hard to call. Germline CDR1 and CDR2: MNHEY and SVGAGI. Trimming cost V 0 bases and J 5 bases, with 13 bases left between them. This CDR3 is built from 16 residues. The CDR3 nucleotides are TGTGCCAGCAGTTACTCGGGGAACGGTCAGAATGAAAAACTGTTTTTT. Translation: CASSYSGNGQNEKLFF.